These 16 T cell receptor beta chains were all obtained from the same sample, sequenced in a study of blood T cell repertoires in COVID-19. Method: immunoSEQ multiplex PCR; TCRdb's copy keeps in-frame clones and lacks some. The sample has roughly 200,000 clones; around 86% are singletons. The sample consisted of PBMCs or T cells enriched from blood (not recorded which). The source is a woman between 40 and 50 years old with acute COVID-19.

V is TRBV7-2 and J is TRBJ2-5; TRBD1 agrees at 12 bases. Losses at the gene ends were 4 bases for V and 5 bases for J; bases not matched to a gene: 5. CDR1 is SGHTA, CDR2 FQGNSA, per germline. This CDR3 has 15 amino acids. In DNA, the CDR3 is TGTGCCAGCAGCTCTGGGACAGGGGGCCGGGAGACCCAGTACTTC. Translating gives CASSSGTGGRETQYF.

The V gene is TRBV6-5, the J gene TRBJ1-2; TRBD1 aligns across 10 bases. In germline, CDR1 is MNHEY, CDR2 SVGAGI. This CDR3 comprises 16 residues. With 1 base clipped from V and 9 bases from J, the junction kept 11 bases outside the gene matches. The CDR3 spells CASSYYSGQGLSRYTF. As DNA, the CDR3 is TGTGCCAGCAGTTACTATTCGGGACAGGGGTTAAGCCGCTACACCTTC.

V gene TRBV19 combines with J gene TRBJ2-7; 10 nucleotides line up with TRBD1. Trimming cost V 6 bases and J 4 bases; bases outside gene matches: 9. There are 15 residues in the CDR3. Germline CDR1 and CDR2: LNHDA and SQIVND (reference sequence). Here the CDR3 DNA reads TGTGCCAGTAGGACCGGGACAGGGGCAGATTACGAGCAGTACTTC. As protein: CASRTGTGADYEQYF. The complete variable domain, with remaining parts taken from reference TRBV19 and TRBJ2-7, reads DGGITQSPKYLFRKEGQNVTLSCEQNLNHDAMYWYRQDPGQGLRLIYYSQIVNDFQKGDIAEGYSVSREKKESFPLTVTSAQKNPTAFYLCASRTGTGADYEQYFGPGTRLTVT.

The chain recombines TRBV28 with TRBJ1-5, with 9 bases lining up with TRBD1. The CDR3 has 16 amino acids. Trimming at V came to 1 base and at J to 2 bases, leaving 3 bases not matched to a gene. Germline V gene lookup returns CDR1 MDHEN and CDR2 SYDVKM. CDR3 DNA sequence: TGTGCCAGCAGTTTATTAACAGGGGGCGGCAATCAGCCCCAGCATTTT. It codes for CASSLLTGGGNQPQHF.

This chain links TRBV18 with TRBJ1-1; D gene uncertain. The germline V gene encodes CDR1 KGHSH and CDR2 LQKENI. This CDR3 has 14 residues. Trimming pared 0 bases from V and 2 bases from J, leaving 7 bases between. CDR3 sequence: CASSPPDTNTEAFF. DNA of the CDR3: TGTGCCAGCTCACCACCTGACACTAACACTGAAGCTTTCTTT.

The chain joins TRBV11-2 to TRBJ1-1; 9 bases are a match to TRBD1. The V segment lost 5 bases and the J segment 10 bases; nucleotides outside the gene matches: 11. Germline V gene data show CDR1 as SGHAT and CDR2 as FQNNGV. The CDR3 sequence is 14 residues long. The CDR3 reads CASSPTWDRERAFF. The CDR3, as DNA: TGTGCCAGCAGCCCGACGTGGGACAGGGAACGAGCTTTCTTT.

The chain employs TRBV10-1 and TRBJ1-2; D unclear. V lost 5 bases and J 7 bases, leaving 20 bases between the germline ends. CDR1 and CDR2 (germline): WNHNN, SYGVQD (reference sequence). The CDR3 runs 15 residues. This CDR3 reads CASSPRGSEGFGYTF. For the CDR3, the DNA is TGCGCCAGCAGTCCAAGAGGGTCCGAAGGCTTTGGCTACACCTTC.

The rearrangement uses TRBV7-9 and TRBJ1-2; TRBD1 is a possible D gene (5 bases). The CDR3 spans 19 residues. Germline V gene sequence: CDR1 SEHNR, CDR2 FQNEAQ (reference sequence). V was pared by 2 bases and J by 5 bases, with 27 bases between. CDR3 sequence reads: CASSLNVLGAPSIGYGYTF. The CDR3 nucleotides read TGTGCCAGCAGCTTAAATGTGTTAGGGGCCCCGTCAATCGGATATGGCTACACCTTC.

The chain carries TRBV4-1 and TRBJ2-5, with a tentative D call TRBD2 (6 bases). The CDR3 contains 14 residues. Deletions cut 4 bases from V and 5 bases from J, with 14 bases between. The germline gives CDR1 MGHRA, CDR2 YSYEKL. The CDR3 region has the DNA TGCGCCAGCAGCCCCGGGGGTGGGACGGAGACCCAGTACTTC. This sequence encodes CASSPGGGTETQYF.

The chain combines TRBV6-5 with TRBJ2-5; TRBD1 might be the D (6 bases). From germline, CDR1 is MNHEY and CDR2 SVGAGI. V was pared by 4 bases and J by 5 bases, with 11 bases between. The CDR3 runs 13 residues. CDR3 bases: TGTGCCAGCAGTTCTGGGGGCCGGGAGACCCAGTACTTC. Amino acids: CASSSGGRETQYF.

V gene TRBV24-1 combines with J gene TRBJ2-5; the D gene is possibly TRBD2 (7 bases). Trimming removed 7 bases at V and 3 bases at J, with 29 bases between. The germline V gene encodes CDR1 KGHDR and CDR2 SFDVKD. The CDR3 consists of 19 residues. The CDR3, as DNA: TGTGCCACCAGGGGGGGGGCAAGTGCTAGCGACGGGGTAAAAGAGACCCAGTACTTC. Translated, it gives CATRGGASASDGVKETQYF.

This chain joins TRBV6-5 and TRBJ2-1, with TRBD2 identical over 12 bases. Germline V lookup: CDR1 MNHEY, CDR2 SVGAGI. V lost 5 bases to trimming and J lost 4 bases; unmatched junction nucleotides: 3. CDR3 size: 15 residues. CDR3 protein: CASSNLAGGYNEQFF. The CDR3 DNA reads TGTGCCAGCAGTAACCTAGCGGGAGGGTACAATGAGCAGTTCTTC.

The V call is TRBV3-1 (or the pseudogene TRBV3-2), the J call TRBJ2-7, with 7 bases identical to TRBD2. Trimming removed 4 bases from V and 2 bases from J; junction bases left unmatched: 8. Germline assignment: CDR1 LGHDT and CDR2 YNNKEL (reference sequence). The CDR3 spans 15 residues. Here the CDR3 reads CASSRSWRETYEQYF. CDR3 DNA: TGTGCCAGCAGCCGGTCTTGGCGGGAGACCTACGAGCAGTACTTC.

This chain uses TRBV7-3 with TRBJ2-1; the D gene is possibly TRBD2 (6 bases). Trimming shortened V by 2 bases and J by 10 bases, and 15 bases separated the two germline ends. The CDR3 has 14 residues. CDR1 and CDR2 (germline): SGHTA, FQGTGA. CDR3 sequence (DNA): TGTGCCAGCAGCTTATCTGGCGGGACCAGGGAGCAGTTCTTC. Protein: CASSLSGGTREQFF. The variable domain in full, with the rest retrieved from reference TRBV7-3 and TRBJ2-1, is GAGVSQTPSNKVTEKGKYVELRCDPISGHTALYWYRQSLGQGPEFLIYFQGTGAADDSGLPNDRFFAVRPEGSVSTLKIQRTERGDSAVYLCASSLSGGTREQFFGPGTRLTVL.

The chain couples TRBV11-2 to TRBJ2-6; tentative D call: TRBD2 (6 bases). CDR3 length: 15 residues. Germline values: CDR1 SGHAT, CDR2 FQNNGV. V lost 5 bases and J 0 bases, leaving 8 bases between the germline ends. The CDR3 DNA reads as TGTGCCAGCAGCCGGGGAGGCTCTGGGGCCAACGTCCTGACTTTC. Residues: CASSRGGSGANVLTF.

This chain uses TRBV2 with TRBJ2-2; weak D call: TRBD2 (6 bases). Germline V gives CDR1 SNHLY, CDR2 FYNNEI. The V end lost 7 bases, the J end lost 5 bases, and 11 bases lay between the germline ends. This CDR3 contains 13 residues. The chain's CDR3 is CASTSRGTGELFF. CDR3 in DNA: TGTGCCAGCACCTCGCGGGGTACCGGGGAGCTGTTTTTT.